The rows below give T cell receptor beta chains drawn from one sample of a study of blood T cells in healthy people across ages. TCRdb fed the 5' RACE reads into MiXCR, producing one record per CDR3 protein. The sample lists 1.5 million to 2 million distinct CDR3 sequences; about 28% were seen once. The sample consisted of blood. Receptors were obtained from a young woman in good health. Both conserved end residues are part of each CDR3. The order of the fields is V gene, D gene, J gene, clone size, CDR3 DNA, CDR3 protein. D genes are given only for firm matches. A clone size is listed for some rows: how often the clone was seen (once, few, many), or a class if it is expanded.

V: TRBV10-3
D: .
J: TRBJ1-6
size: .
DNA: TGTGCCATCAGCCGGACGGAAAATTCACCCCTCCACTTT
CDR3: CAISRTENSPLHF

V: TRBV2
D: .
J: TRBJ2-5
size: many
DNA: TGTGCCAGCGGAGCAGAAGAGACCCAGTACTTC
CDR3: CASGAEETQYF

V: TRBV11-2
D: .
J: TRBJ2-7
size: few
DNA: TGTGCCAGCAGCTTAGATGGGCCAGGGCAGTCCTACGAGCAGTACTTC
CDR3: CASSLDGPGQSYEQYF

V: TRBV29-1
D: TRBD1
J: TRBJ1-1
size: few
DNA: TGCAGCGTTGAAGATCTGGGGGGACAGACGAACACTGAAGCTTTCTTT
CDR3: CSVEDLGGQTNTEAFF

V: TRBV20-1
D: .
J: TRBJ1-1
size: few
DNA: TGCAGTGCCTCAGGGGAGGGGAACACTGAAGCTTTCTTT
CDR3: CSASGEGNTEAFF

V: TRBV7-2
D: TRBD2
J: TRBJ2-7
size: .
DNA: TGTGCCAGCAACGCCACTAGCGGGAGGGCCCTCGGCGAGCAGTACTTC
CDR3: CASNATSGRALGEQYF

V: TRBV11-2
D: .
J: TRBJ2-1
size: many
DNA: TGTGCCAGCAGCTTTAAGCAGAGGGTAGCCCAGTTCTTC
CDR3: CASSFKQRVAQFF

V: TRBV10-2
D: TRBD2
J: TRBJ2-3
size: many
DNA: TGCGCCAGCAGTGAGTCCACCAGCGGGAGTGGAGCAGATACGCAGTATTTT
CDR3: CASSESTSGSGADTQYF

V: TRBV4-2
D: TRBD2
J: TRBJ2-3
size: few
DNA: TGTGCCAGCAGCCAGGAGACTAGCGGGGGGTACACAGATACGCAGTATTTT
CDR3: CASSQETSGGYTDTQYF

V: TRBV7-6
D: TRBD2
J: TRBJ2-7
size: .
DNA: TGTGCCAGCAGCTTAGTAGCCACTAGCGGGAGGAGCAACGAGCAGTACTTC
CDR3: CASSLVATSGRSNEQYF

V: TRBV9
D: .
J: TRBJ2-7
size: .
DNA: TGTGCCAGCAGCGTAGGCCTAACCCTGAACTACGAGCAGTACTTC
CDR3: CASSVGLTLNYEQYF

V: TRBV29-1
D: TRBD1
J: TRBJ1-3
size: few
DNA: TGCAGCGTTCCCCTACAGGGGGGTTCAGGAAACACCATATATTTT
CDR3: CSVPLQGGSGNTIYF

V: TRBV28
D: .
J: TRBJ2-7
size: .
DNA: TGTGCCAGCACCACACGTTGGGCAGGGATGTCCTACGAGCAGTACTTC
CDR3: CASTTRWAGMSYEQYF

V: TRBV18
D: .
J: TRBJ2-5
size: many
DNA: TGTGCCAGCTCACCCCGGGCCGCCAGAGGAGAGACCCAGTACTTC
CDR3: CASSPRAARGETQYF

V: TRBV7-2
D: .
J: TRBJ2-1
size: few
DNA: TGTGCCAGCAGCTTACAGCGGACTATGGATGAGCAGTTCTTC
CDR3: CASSLQRTMDEQFF

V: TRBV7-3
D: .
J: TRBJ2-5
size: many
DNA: TGTGCCAGCAGCTTAGGAGGCGACAGGCTAACACAAGAGACCCAGTACTTC
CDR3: CASSLGGDRLTQETQYF

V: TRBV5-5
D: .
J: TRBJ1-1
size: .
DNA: TGTGCCAGCAGCTCTCCGGGAGAGAACACTGAAGCTTTCTTT
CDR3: CASSSPGENTEAFF

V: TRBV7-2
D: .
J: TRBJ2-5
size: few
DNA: TGTGCCAGCAGCTTGGGACACTACCAAGAGACCCAGTACTTC
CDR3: CASSLGHYQETQYF

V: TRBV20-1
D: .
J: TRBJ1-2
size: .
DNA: TGCAGTGCTAGAGAGACAGGCCGCTCTAACTATGGCTACACCTTC
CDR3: CSARETGRSNYGYTF

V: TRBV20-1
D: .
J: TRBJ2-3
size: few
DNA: TGCAGTGCTAGTAGTCTAGCGACAGATACGCAGTATTTT
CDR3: CSASSLATDTQYF

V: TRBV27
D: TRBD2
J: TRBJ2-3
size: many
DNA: TGTGCCAGCAGCCAGAGAGGGACTAGCGGGGGGGACTTGCAGTATTTT
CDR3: CASSQRGTSGGDLQYF

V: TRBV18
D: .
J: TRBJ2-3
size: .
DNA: TGTGCCAGCTCACCCAACGCAGGGAGCACGCAGTATTTT
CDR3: CASSPNAGSTQYF

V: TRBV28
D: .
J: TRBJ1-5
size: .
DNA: TGTGCCAGCAGACTCGGGATTTATAGCAATCAGCCCCAGCATTTT
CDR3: CASRLGIYSNQPQHF

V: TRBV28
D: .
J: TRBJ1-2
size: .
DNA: TGTGCCAGCAGGGCACAGGGCGGAGGAGGCTACACCTTC
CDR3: CASRAQGGGGYTF

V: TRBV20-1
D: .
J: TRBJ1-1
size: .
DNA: TGCAGCTCGGTGGGGGGGACTGAAGCTTTCTTT
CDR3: CSSVGGTEAFF

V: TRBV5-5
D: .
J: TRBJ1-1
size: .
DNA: TGTGCCAGCAGCTCCGCACAGGGAAAAACTGAAGCTTTCTTT
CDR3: CASSSAQGKTEAFF

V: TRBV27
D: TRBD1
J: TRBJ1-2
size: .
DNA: TGTGCCAGCAGTTACACGGGACAGGGGCCCCGCTATGGCTACACCTTC
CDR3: CASSYTGQGPRYGYTF

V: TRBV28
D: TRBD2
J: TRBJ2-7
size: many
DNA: TGTGCCAGCAGTTTAACGGGAGGTGGGCAATACGAGCAGTACTTC
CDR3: CASSLTGGGQYEQYF

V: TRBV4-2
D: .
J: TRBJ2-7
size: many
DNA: TGTGCCAGCAGCCAAGATGTCAGGGAATACGAGCAGTACTTC
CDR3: CASSQDVREYEQYF

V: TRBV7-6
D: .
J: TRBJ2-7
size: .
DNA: TGTGCCAGCAGCCAGGGGGGAGCTCAAAGCTCCTACAATGAGCAGTACTTC
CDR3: CASSQGGAQSSYNEQYF